This T cell receptor (beta chain) appears in the sequencing data of a study of shared clonotypes between healthy human individuals. Germline CDR1 is LNHNV and CDR2 is YYDKDF (reference sequence). This CDR3 is 15 amino acids long. J lost 3 bases, V lost 1 base, and 0 bases had no gene match. A word on this clone: Other DNA sequences in this specimen translate into the identical CDR3.

For every subset, genomic DNA was evenly distributed across several immunoSEQ plates. Sequencing was performed with immunoSEQ multiplex PCR; in TCRdb, only in-frame clones are kept and a portion is missing. The table records under 1,100,000 clones, around 74% of them present only once. The V and J genes are TRBV15 and TRBJ2-2, with 9 nucleotides matching TRBD1. The TCR originated in a man between 18 and 35 years old in good health. The sample was memory CD4+ T cells sorted from blood. As for subset: CD45RA-negative fraction. The CDR3 DNA reads TGTGCCACCAGCAGAGGGACAGGGGACACCGGGGAGCTGTTTTTT. Residues: CATSRGTGDTGELFF.